Included here is one TCR beta chain sequence, with context. Its specificity is not known. Germline loops: CDR1 SNHLY, CDR2 FYNNEI. Trimming pared 6 bases from V and 4 bases from J, leaving 5 bases between. This CDR3 contains 11 residues. Partitioning of CD4+ cells yielded a CD45RA+ naive subset and a CD45RA-negative memory subset. The data were obtained in a study of shared clonotypes between healthy human individuals. General observations from the study: Naive subsets usually exceeded memory subsets in estimated richness. Naive CD4 clonotypes overlapped across a handful of donors at 4.5% to 5.5%.

Replicate PCRs run on sorted subsets employed about 220 ng DNA, around 27,000 T cell genomes. Clones were read by immunoSEQ multiplex PCR, and TCRdb kept only the in-frame ones, dropping some. The sample lists 2 million to 2.5 million clones, nearly 97% occurring once. The chain links TRBV2 to TRBJ2-3, with D perhaps TRBD2 (5 bases). Sequencing used naive CD4+ T cells sorted from blood. Subset meaning: CD45RA+ positively selected. This clonotype was sampled from a man aged 18-30 years in good health. The CDR3 nucleotides read TGTGCCAGCAGGGAGGCAGATACGCAGTATTTT. Amino acid sequence: CASREADTQYF.